This TCR beta chain was captured by sequencing in a study of TIL therapy for anti-PD-1-resistant metastatic lung cancer. Study summary: Median patient age was 54, ranging 38-75 years.

Comments on this clone: Its antigen remains unidentified.

The time point here: pre-treatment sample, taken before nivolumab and TIL therapy. Study-level results: Infused TIL clonotypes partially replaced the baseline blood repertoire, then decayed over months.

The libraries were made with immunoSEQ v3. Sequencing was performed with immunoSEQ multiplex PCR; in TCRdb, only in-frame clones are kept and a portion is missing. The sample carries approximately 53,000 clones, 79% recorded once. Germline V CDR1 and CDR2: LNHDA, SQIVND (reference sequence). The CDR3 length is 16 residues. The J segment lost 2 bases and the V segment lost 3 bases, leaving 6 bases of the junction unmatched. This clonotype was obtained from a woman aged 30 to 85 with non-small cell lung cancer. The rearrangement joins TRBV19 to TRBJ1-2, with TRBD1 matching 10 bases. The sequencing here drew on blood, taken at baseline. CDR3 residues: CASSMGLGQGNYGYTF. For the CDR3, the DNA is TGTGCCAGTAGTATGGGTTTGGGACAGGGGAACTATGGCTACACCTTC.